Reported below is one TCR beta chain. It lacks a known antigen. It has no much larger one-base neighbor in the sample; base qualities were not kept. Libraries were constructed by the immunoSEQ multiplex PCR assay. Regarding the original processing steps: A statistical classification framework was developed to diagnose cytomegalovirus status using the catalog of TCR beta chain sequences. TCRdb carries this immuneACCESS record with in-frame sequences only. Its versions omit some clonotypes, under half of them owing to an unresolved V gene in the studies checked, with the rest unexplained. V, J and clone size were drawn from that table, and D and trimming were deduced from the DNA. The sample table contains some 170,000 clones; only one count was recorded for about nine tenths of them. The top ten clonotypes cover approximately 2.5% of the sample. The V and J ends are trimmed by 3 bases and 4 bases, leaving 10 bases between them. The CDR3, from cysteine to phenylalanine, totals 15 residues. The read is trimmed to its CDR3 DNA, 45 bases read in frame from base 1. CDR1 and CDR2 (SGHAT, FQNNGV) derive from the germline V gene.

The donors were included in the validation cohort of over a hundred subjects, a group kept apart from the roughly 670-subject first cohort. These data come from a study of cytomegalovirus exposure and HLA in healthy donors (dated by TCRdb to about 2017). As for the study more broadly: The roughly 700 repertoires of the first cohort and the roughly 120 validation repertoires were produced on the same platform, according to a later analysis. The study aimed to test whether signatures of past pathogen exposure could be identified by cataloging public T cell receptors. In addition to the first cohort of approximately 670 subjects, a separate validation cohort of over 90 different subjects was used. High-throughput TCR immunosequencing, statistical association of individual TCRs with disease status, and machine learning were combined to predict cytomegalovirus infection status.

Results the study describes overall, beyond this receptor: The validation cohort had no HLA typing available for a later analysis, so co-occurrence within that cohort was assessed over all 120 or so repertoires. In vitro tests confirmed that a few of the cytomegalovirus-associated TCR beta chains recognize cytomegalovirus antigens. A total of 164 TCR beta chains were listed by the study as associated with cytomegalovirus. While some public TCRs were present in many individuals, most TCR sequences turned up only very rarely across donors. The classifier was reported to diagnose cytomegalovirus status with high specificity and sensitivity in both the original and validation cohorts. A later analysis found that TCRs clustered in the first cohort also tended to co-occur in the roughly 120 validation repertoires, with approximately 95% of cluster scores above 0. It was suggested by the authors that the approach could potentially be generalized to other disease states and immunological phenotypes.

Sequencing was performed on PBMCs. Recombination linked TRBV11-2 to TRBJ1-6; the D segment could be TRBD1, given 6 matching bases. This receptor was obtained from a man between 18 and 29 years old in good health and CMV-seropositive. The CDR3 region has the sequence CASSFRGAYNSPLHF. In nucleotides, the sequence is TGTGCCAGCAGCTTTCGGGGGGCGTATAATTCACCCCTCCACTTT.